Listed here are 32 T cell receptor beta chains from one sample, sequenced in a study of cytomegalovirus exposure and HLA in healthy donors. The PCR used 60 Vbeta and 13 Jbeta primers. The table came from immunoSEQ multiplex PCR; TCRdb's copy has only in-frame clones and leaves some out. The data show 100,000 to 150,000 clones, with around 81% seen just once and 0.95% to 1.5% held by the top ten. The sample taken for sequencing was PBMCs. The receptors were sampled from a female donor in good health and CMV-seronegative.

This clone was detected only a few times. The V call is TRBV9, the J call TRBJ1-1; D gene uncertain. Germline assignment: CDR1 SGDLS and CDR2 YYNGEE. Trimming took off 1 base at V and 4 bases at J, with 11 bases between the two ends. CDR3 length: 14 residues. In DNA, the CDR3 is TGTGCCAGCAGCGTAAGCCCCGGAGGCACTGAAGCTTTCTTT. It specifies CASSVSPGGTEAFF.

V gene TRBV5-6 combines with J gene TRBJ2-3, with D possibly TRBD2 on 6 matching bases. V lost 3 bases, J lost 2 bases, and 10 bases lay in between. The CDR3 loop spans 14 amino acids. CDR1 SGHDT and CDR2 YYEEEE come from the germline V gene. CDR3 DNA: TGTGCCAGCAGCTGGGCGGGACCCACAGATACGCAGTATTTT. Translated: CASSWAGPTDTQYF.

This sequence joins TRBV18 and TRBJ2-6; D unclear. Deletions cut 3 bases from V and 1 base from J, with 4 bases between. Germline lookup yields CDR1 KGHSH and CDR2 LQKENI. The CDR3 has 14 residues. The CDR3 here is CASSPTSGANVLTF. The CDR3 region has the DNA TGTGCCAGCTCACCCACTTCTGGGGCCAACGTCCTGACTTTC.

The V call is TRBV5-1, the J call TRBJ2-1; D is uncertain. CDR3 length: 15 amino acids. Germline V gives CDR1 SGHRS, CDR2 YFSETQ. V was shortened by 0 bases and J by 1 base, with 8 bases between the two germline ends. The CDR3 loop is CASSLVAASYNEQFF. The CDR3 DNA reads TGCGCCAGCAGCTTGGTGGCGGCTTCCTACAATGAGCAGTTCTTC.

This clone was seen just once. The V gene is TRBV9, the J gene TRBJ2-1, with TRBD1 as a possible D gene (6 bases). Between the trimmed V and J ends, which lost 3 bases and 1 base, there was a span of 17 bases. Germline values: CDR1 SGDLS, CDR2 YYNGEE. The CDR3 runs 17 residues. The CDR3 DNA is TGTGCCAGCAGCGACCGGGACACGTTTTTTTCCTACAATGAGCAGTTCTTC. Protein sequence: CASSDRDTFFSYNEQFF.

This rearrangement joins TRBV5-1 to TRBJ2-6; a possible D gene is TRBD2 (7 bases). V gave up 4 bases and J gave up 2 bases, with 22 bases separating them. Germline lookup yields CDR1 SGHRS and CDR2 YFSETQ. The CDR3 is 19 amino acids. DNA of the CDR3: TGCGCCAGCAGCGATGGGGGGGGCGGGGGTGGGACTGGGGCCAACGTCCTGACTTTC. The encoded protein is CASSDGGGGGGTGANVLTF.

This rearrangement joins TRBV30 to TRBJ1-1; TRBD1 might be the D (5 bases). Germline assignment: CDR1 GTSNPN and CDR2 SVGIG (reference sequence). The CDR3 extends over 11 amino acids. V lost 5 bases, J lost 6 bases, and 10 bases lay in between. The CDR3 DNA follows: TGTGCCTGGGGGGGACTGGCTGAAGCTTTCTTT. Amino acid sequence: CAWGGLAEAFF.

The V gene is TRBV9, the J gene TRBJ2-7; 8 bases match TRBD2. CDR1 SGDLS and CDR2 YYNGEE come from the germline V gene. The V segment lost 0 bases and the J segment 1 base; nucleotides outside the gene matches: 3. The CDR3 runs 15 residues. This CDR3 reads CASSVAGGRSYEQYF. For the CDR3, the DNA is TGTGCCAGCAGCGTAGCGGGGGGGAGGTCCTACGAGCAGTACTTC. The whole variable domain, filled in from reference TRBV9 and TRBJ2-7, reads DSGVTQTPKHLITATGQRVTLRCSPRSGDLSVYWYQQSLDQGLQFLIQYYNGEERAKGNILERFSAQQFPDLHSELNLSSLELGDSALYFCASSVAGGRSYEQYFGPGTRLTVT.

In this sample, this clone turned up once. Germline and junction disagree at one end, which may indicate a read error. The rearrangement joins TRBV7-9 to TRBJ2-1, with 7 bases aligning to TRBD2. The germline gives CDR1 SEHNR, CDR2 FQNEAQ (reference sequence). The CDR3 spans 15 residues. The CDR3 nucleotides read TGTCCCAGCAGCTTGACTAGCCACTGGATGAATGAGCAGTTCTTC. Protein: CPSSLTSHWMNEQFF.

The chain links TRBV5-5 to TRBJ2-7; D is perhaps TRBD1 (5 bases). Germline-derived CDR1 and CDR2 are SGHKS and YYEKEE (reference sequence). V lost 4 bases to trimming and J lost 4 bases, with 9 bases between them. The CDR3 is 12 amino acids. The CDR3, as DNA: TGTGCCAGCAGCCGACAGAGATACGAGCAGTACTTC. Its protein is CASSRQRYEQYF.

The V gene is TRBV5-1, the J gene TRBJ1-1, with 8 bases identical to TRBD1. V dropped 4 bases and J dropped 4; count of bases not matched to a gene: 6. The CDR3 spans 14 residues. In germline, CDR1 is SGHRS, CDR2 YFSETQ. In DNA form, the CDR3 reads TGCGCCAGCAGCGGGGGCAGGGGGCCCACTGAAGCTTTCTTT. As protein: CASSGGRGPTEAFF.

This chain uses TRBV2 with TRBJ2-5; D possibly corresponds to TRBD1 (6 bases). The DNA matches TRBJ2-7 better at its end, which makes the J call doubtful. Per germline, CDR1 SNHLY and CDR2 FYNNEI. This CDR3 has 15 amino acids. DNA for the CDR3: TGTGCCAGCACCAAGGACAGAGGAACTACCTACGAGCAGTACTTC. It encodes CASTKDRGTTYEQYF.

The chain recombines TRBV27 with TRBJ2-3; 9 bases agree with TRBD2. The CDR3 has 16 residues. CDR1 is MNHEY and CDR2 is SMNVEV in the germline V gene (reference sequence). After removal of 0 bases from V and 5 bases from J, the junction contained 6 bases not matched to a gene. DNA for the CDR3: TGTGCCAGCAGTTTATCGCCCAGCGGGGGGAGAGATACGCAGTATTTT. Translated, it gives CASSLSPSGGRDTQYF.

The genes are TRBV11-2 and TRBJ1-4; D is possibly TRBD1 (5 bases). The CDR3 is made up of 13 amino acids. Germline V gives CDR1 SGHAT, CDR2 FQNNGV. V lost 8 bases and J lost 7, with 14 bases in between. In DNA, the CDR3 is TGTGCCAGCTCGGGGGAGGAGATTGAAAAACTGTTTTTT. Amino acids: CASSGEEIEKLFF. The variable domain in full, with the rest retrieved from reference TRBV11-2 and TRBJ1-4, is EAGVAQSPRYKIIEKRQSVAFWCNPISGHATLYWYQQILGQGPKLLIQFQNNGVVDDSQLPKDRFSAERLKGVDSTLKIQPAKLEDSAVYLCASSGEEIEKLFFGSGTQLSVL.

The J gene is TRBJ2-1, the V gene TRBV12-5, with 7 bases fitting TRBD2. The CDR3 extends over 13 amino acids. CDR1 and CDR2 from the germline V gene are LGHNT and FRNRAP. V was pared by 5 bases and J by 6 bases, with 4 bases of the junction left unmatched. CDR3 protein: CASGSGISNEQFF. CDR3 nucleotides: TGTGCTAGTGGTAGCGGGATAAGCAATGAGCAGTTCTTC.

A remark on this clone: The germline gene is not matched at one end of the junction; a read error may be the cause. The V gene is TRBV13, the J gene TRBJ2-6; 10 positions match TRBD1. This CDR3 has 19 residues. Germline CDR1 and CDR2: PRHDT and FYEKMQ (reference sequence). This CDR3 reads CASSYGTGVLGSGANGLTF. For the CDR3, the DNA is TGTGCCAGCAGCTACGGGACAGGGGTCTTAGGATCTGGGGCCAACGGCCTGACTTTC.

This chain joins TRBV28 and TRBJ2-7, with TRBD1 matching over 9 bases. This CDR3 has 15 residues. Losses at the gene ends were 6 bases for V and 0 bases for J; bases not matched to a gene: 6. Germline CDR1 MDHEN, CDR2 SYDVKM. The CDR3 DNA sequence: TGTGCCAGCAGAAGAGGGACAGGGAGCTCCTACGAGCAGTACTTC. This codes for CASRRGTGSSYEQYF.

The count of this clone is one. The rearrangement uses TRBV10-3 and TRBJ1-2; 7 nucleotides match TRBD1. There are 14 residues in the CDR3. The trim removed 8 bases at V and 2 bases at J, leaving 8 bases unmatched. CDR1 and CDR2 from the germline V gene are ENHRY and SYGVKD. The CDR3 is CAIPAGTVNYGYTF. CDR3 in DNA: TGTGCCATCCCCGCCGGGACAGTGAACTATGGCTACACCTTC.

The chain has TRBV7-9 and TRBJ1-2; D ambiguous. CDR3 length: 17 amino acids. Germline V gene data show CDR1 as SEHNR and CDR2 as FQNEAQ (reference sequence). With 7 bases removed from V and 0 bases from J, the gap between germline ends came to 21 bases. As DNA, the CDR3 is TGTGCCAGCAAGATTACCCGACCGGGGTCCACTAACTATGGCTACACCTTC. This encodes CASKITRPGSTNYGYTF.

This chain connects TRBV10-2 to TRBJ2-3, with 9 bases aligning to TRBD2. The CDR3 has 14 amino acids. Unmatched junction bases numbered 4, after V lost 6 bases and J lost 3 bases. The V gene's germline CDR1 is WSHSY and CDR2 SAAADI. The CDR3 reads CASRGGRGTDTQYF. DNA for the CDR3: TGCGCCAGCAGGGGCGGGAGGGGGACAGATACGCAGTATTTT.

This chain joins TRBV30 and TRBJ2-6, with unresolved D. The CDR3 runs 13 residues. Germline V gene lookup returns CDR1 GTSNPN and CDR2 SVGIG (reference sequence). Trimming took off 4 bases at V and 2 bases at J, with 6 bases between the two ends. As DNA, the CDR3 is TGTGCCTGGACCCCTGCTGGGGCCAACGTCCTGACTTTC. Its protein is CAWTPAGANVLTF. The variable domain in full, completed from reference TRBV30 and TRBJ2-6, reads SQTIHQWPATLVQPVGSPLSLECTVEGTSNPNLYWYRQAAGRGLQLLFYSVGIGQISSEVPQNLSASRPQDRQFILSSKKLLLSDSGFYLCAWTPAGANVLTFGAGSRLTVL.

The chain carries TRBV28 and TRBJ2-7; possible D gene TRBD2, 5 bases. CDR1 MDHEN and CDR2 SYDVKM come from the germline V gene. The CDR3 is 15 residues long. With 6 bases removed from V and 1 base from J, the gap between germline ends came to 16 bases. DNA for the CDR3: TGTGCCAGCAGGGCCGCGGGTGACGGGTCCTACGAGCAGTACTTC. Encoded protein: CASRAAGDGSYEQYF.

This clone appeared a few times. The chain couples TRBV30 to TRBJ2-6; D call uncertain. Germline lookup yields CDR1 GTSNPN and CDR2 SVGIG (reference sequence). This CDR3 is built from 14 residues. V was clipped by 7 bases and J by 1 base, with 11 bases between them. The CDR3 nucleotides read TGTGCCTTACGAGGTGTTTCTGGGGCCAACGTCCTGACTTTC. Amino acids: CALRGVSGANVLTF.

The chain recombines TRBV28 with TRBJ1-1; no clear D gene. This CDR3 contains 15 residues. The germline V gene has CDR1 MDHEN and CDR2 SYDVKM. Deletions cut 5 bases from V and 1 base from J, with 14 bases between. CDR3 residues: CASSPRRTGNTEAFF. As DNA, the CDR3 is TGTGCCAGCAGTCCCCGGAGGACGGGGAACACTGAAGCTTTCTTT.

V and J are TRBV7-8 and TRBJ2-1; 11 bases line up with TRBD2. Per germline, CDR1 SGHVS and CDR2 FQNEAQ. The CDR3 runs 16 residues. Losses at the gene ends were 7 bases for V and 4 bases for J; bases not matched to a gene: 9. The CDR3 region is CASTTSGGRRYNEQFF. The CDR3 DNA reads as TGTGCCAGCACCACTAGCGGGGGCAGGAGGTACAATGAGCAGTTCTTC. The complete variable domain, with remaining parts taken from reference TRBV7-8 and TRBJ2-1, reads GAGVSQSPRYKVAKRGQDVALRCDPISGHVSLFWYQQALGQGPEFLTYFQNEAQLDKSGLPSDRFFAERPEGSVSTLKIQRTQQEDSAVYLCASTTSGGRRYNEQFFGPGTRLTVL.

The rearrangement links TRBV4-2 to TRBJ1-1; D is perhaps TRBD1 (5 bases). V gave up 4 bases and J gave up 0 bases, with 15 bases separating them. Germline CDR1 and CDR2: LGHNA and YNFKEQ. The CDR3 totals 16 residues. CDR3 residues: CASSPQRTTMNTEAFF. Written as DNA, the CDR3 is TGTGCCAGCAGCCCCCAGAGGACAACCATGAACACTGAAGCTTTCTTT.

This clone was observed once. J is TRBJ1-6 and V is TRBV30; D unclear. Germline values: CDR1 GTSNPN, CDR2 SVGIG (reference sequence). The CDR3 runs to 12 residues. V was shortened by 3 bases and J by 4 bases, with 4 bases between the two germline ends. The CDR3 spells CAWREYNSPLHF. CDR3 DNA: TGTGCCTGGAGGGAGTATAATTCACCCCTCCACTTT.

The genes are TRBV7-9 and TRBJ1-1, with 12 positions matching TRBD1. This CDR3 comprises 16 residues. V lost 3 bases and J lost 2; bases outside the gene matches: 4. Germline CDR1 is SEHNR and CDR2 is FQNEAQ (reference sequence). This CDR3 reads CASSFGTGGPNTEAFF. CDR3 sequence (DNA): TGTGCCAGCAGCTTTGGGACAGGGGGCCCTAACACTGAAGCTTTCTTT.

The chain is built from TRBV29-1 and TRBJ2-5, with D possibly matching TRBD2 (6 bases). The CDR3 length is 16 residues. V was shortened by 6 bases and J by 0 bases, with 20 bases between the two germline ends. In germline, CDR1 is SQVTM, CDR2 ANQGSEA. The CDR3 here is CSVDGPLGTYQETQYF. Written as DNA, the CDR3 is TGCAGCGTCGATGGCCCTCTGGGGACTTACCAAGAGACCCAGTACTTC.

This clone was found a few times. The chain recombines TRBV27 with TRBJ2-1, with 9 nucleotides matching TRBD2. The CDR3 spans 15 residues. Germline loops: CDR1 MNHEY, CDR2 SMNVEV (reference sequence). J was trimmed by 2 bases and V by 5 bases; bases with no gene match: 4. DNA of the CDR3: TGTGCCAGCAGTAGAGCGGGGGGCGCCTACAATGAGCAGTTCTTC. Amino acid sequence: CASSRAGGAYNEQFF.

The rearrangement joins TRBV27 to TRBJ1-2; TRBD1 agrees at 9 bases. The CDR3 contains 13 residues. Germline lookup yields CDR1 MNHEY and CDR2 SMNVEV (reference sequence). V shed 8 bases and J 3 bases; nucleotides not matched to a gene: 4. This CDR3 reads CASQGQGHYGYTF. CDR3 sequence (DNA): TGTGCCAGCCAAGGACAGGGGCACTATGGCTACACCTTC.

The chain is built from TRBV7-2 and TRBJ1-5; D is unresolved. V shed 1 base and J shed 0 bases, with 13 bases lying between them. The CDR3 runs 17 residues. Per germline, CDR1 SGHTA and CDR2 FQGNSA. CDR3 sequence reads: CASSLELGADSNQPQHF. CDR3 DNA sequence: TGTGCCAGCAGCTTAGAGCTGGGAGCCGATAGCAATCAGCCCCAGCATTTT.